The source of this T cell receptor (beta chain) is a study of T-cell memory formation after mild COVID-19. Study summary: For the most part, TCR clusters were specific to one donor.

This clonotype has a handful of counts. The antigen is undetermined. This CDR3 contains 14 residues. Trimming cost V 0 bases and J 6 bases, with 12 bases left between them. CDR1 DFQATT and CDR2 SNEGSKA come from the germline V gene (reference sequence). It was 5'RACE with constant-segment primers that produced the TCR alpha and TCR beta cDNA libraries, which carried sample barcodes and UMIs. MiXCR, applied by TCRdb to the 5' RACE reads, yields one record per CDR3 protein. The sample carries roughly 580,000 distinct CDR3 sequences, over 15% recorded once. General study points: For second-wave clones that peaked at day 37, SARS-CoV-2 specificity went unverified. Day 15 to 85 contracting clones showed balanced CD4/CD8; day 15 to 37 expanders favored CD4+.

V is TRBV20-1 and J is TRBJ1-5; D gene uncertain. Source material: PBMCs or a T cell subset sorted from them (not recorded which). This clonotype was sampled from an adult woman who had mild COVID-19 (a few samples of this study predate the infection). Cell type and time point are not known. For the CDR3, the DNA is TGCAGTGCTAGAGATGGTCGTTTGGGTCAGCCCCAGCATTTT. Translated: CSARDGRLGQPQHF.